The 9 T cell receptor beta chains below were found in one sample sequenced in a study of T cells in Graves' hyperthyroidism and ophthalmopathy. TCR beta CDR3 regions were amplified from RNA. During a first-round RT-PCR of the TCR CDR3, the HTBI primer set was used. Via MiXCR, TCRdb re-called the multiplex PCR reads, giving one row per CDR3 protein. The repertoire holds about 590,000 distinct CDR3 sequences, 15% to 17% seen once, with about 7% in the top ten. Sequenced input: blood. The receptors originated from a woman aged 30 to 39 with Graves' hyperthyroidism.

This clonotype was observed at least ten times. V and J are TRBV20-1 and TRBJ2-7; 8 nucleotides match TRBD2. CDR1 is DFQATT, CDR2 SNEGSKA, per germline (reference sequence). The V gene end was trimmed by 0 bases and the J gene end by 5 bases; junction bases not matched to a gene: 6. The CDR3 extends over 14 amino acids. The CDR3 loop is CSARETGGPHEQYF. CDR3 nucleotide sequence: TGCAGTGCTAGAGAGACGGGAGGGCCCCACGAGCAGTACTTC.

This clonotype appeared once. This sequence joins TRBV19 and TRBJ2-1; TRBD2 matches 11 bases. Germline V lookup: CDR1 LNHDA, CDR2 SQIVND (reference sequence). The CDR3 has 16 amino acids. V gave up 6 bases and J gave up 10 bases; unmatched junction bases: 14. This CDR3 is CASRPSLAGGNREQFF. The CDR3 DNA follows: TGTGCCAGTAGACCATCTCTAGCGGGAGGCAATCGCGAGCAGTTCTTC.

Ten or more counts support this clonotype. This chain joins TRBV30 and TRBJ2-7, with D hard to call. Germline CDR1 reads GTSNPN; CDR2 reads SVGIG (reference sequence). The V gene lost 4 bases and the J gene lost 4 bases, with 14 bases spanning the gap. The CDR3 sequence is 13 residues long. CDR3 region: CAWNSRARYEQYF. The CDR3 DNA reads TGTGCCTGGAATAGTAGGGCGAGATACGAGCAGTACTTC.

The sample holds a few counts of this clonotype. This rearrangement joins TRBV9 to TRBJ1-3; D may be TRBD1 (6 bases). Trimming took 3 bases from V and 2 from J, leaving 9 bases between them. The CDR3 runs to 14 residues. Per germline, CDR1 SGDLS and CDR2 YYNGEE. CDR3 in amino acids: CASSGGTPGNTIYF. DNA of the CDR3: TGTGCCAGCAGCGGGGGGACACCTGGAAACACCATATATTTT.

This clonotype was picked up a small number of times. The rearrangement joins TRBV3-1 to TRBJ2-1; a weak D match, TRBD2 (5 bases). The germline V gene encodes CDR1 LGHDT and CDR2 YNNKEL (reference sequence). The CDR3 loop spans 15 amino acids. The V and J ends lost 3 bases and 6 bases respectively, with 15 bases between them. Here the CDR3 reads CASSHRGPRANEQFF. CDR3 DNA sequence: TGTGCCAGCAGCCACCGAGGGCCCCGGGCCAATGAGCAGTTCTTC.

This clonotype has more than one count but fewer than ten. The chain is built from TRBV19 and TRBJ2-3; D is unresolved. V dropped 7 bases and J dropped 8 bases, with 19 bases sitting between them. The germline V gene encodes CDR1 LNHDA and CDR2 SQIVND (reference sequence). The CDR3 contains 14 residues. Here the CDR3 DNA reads TGTGCCAGTATCGGCCTAGGAGAAGGTGGTACGCAGTATTTT. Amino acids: CASIGLGEGGTQYF.

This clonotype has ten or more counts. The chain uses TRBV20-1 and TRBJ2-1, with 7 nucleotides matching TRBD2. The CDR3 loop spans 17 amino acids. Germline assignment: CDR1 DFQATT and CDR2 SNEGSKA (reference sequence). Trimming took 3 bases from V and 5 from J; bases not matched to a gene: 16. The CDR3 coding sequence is TGCAGTGCTAGGACGCGCGGGAGCAAAGTGAACAACAATGAGCAGTTCTTC. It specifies CSARTRGSKVNNNEQFF.

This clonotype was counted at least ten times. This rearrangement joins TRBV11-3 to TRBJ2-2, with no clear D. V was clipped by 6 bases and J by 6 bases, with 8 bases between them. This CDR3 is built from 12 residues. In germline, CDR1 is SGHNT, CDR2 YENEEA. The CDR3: CASSFLAGELFF. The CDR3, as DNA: TGTGCCAGCAGTTTCTTGGCCGGGGAGCTGTTTTTT.

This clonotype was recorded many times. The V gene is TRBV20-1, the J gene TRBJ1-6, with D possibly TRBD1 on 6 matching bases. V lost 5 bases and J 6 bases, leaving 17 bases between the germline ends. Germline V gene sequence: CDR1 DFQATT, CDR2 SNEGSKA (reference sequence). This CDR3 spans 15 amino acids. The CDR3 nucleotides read TGCAGTGCTCCTAGAGGGGCAGGGGTTAATTCACCCCTCCACTTT. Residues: CSAPRGAGVNSPLHF.